This TCR beta chain was captured by sequencing in a study of early T cells in non-severe SARS-CoV-2 infection. Study-level background: Sequencing targeted bulk RNA from unsorted whole blood, leaving chains unpaired.

With regard to this clonotype: This clone may be a read error of a much larger clone one base away. The CDR3 does not end in the conserved phenylalanine or tryptophan, so this is likely a read error.

The V end was cut by 3 bases, the J end by 7 bases, with 18 bases between. Germline CDR1 is LNHDA and CDR2 is SQIVND (reference sequence). This CDR3 contains 16 residues. Each CDR3 protein is one row after TCRdb ran MiXCR on the 5' RACE reads. The sample records roughly 61,000 distinct CDR3 sequences, about a tenth being singletons. The material sequenced was whole blood. This chain joins TRBV19 and TRBJ2-2; D perhaps matches TRBD2 (5 bases). The sequence derives from an adult who was a healthcare worker with PCR-confirmed SARS-CoV-2 infection or an uninfected control (not recorded which). CDR3 protein: CASSIVASLRVGELFL. CDR3 nucleotide sequence: TGTGCCAGTAGTATCGTGGCTAGCCTCCGCGTCGGGGAGCTGTTTCTT.